The 32 T cell receptor beta chains reported below all come from one sample, sequenced in a study of T cell responses to AZD1222 COVID-19 vaccine. Here immunoSEQ multiplex PCR was the method, and the copy in TCRdb shows in-frame clones only, minus some. The sample holds about 120,000 clones; more than 75% are singletons and the top ten take around 10%. Sequenced here: peripheral blood, sampled on day 0 of AZD1222 vaccination. The receptors here all came from an adult in good health.

DNA for the CDR3: TGTGCCAGCAGCTTTTCGGGCGCGGTAGGGACCCAGTACTTC. Translation gives CASSFSGAVGTQYF. The chain has TRBV7-8 and TRBJ2-5; D unclear. Germline assignment: CDR1 SGHVS and CDR2 FQNEAQ. The CDR3 has 14 amino acids. V gave up 3 bases and J gave up 7 bases, with 15 bases separating them.

The chain combines TRBV10-3 with TRBJ1-1; D possibly corresponds to TRBD1 (6 bases). CDR1 is ENHRY and CDR2 is SYGVKD in the germline V gene. This CDR3 is 13 amino acids long. V dropped 7 bases and J dropped 1 base, with 10 bases sitting between them. In DNA form, the CDR3 reads TGTGCCATCACCCGGGACAAGAACACTGAAGCTTTCTTT. It encodes CAITRDKNTEAFF.

The chain couples TRBV19 to TRBJ1-4; D remains ambiguous. Trimming left V 3 bases short and J 4 bases short, with 0 bases between. Per germline, CDR1 LNHDA and CDR2 SQIVND (reference sequence). This CDR3 is built from 11 residues. Written as DNA, the CDR3 is TGTGCCAGTAGTATTAATGAAAAACTGTTTTTT. Translation gives CASSINEKLFF.

This sequence joins TRBV7-9 and TRBJ1-1, with D possibly matching TRBD1 (5 bases). Germline CDR1 reads SEHNR; CDR2 reads FQNEAQ (reference sequence). Between the trimmed V and J ends, which lost 5 bases and 1 base, there was a span of 14 bases. The CDR3 is 15 residues long. The CDR3 region has the DNA TGTGCCAGCAGCCCTCGGGACCTCTCGAACACTGAAGCTTTCTTT. Translated: CASSPRDLSNTEAFF.

The V and J genes are TRBV11-1 and TRBJ2-2; D gene ambiguous. V was clipped by 3 bases and J by 5 bases, with 4 bases between them. This CDR3 comprises 12 residues. The germline V gene encodes CDR1 SGHAT and CDR2 FQDESV (reference sequence). The CDR3 region has the DNA TGTGCCAGCAGCTTTAGAACCGGGGAGCTGTTTTTT. Encoded protein: CASSFRTGELFF.

The chain employs TRBV5-1 and TRBJ1-4; D might be TRBD1 (5 bases). CDR3 length: 15 amino acids. CDR1 and CDR2 (germline): SGHRS, YFSETQ. V lost 0 bases, J lost 6 bases, and 12 bases lay in between. CDR3 protein: CASSLAGRVDEKLFF. The CDR3 DNA sequence: TGCGCCAGCAGCTTGGCAGGCAGGGTAGATGAAAAACTGTTTTTT.

This clone was found a few times. V and J are TRBV13 and TRBJ2-1; a weak D match, TRBD1 (6 bases). The CDR3 covers 16 residues. The V end was cut by 7 bases, the J end by 5 bases, with 21 bases between. Looked up from germline, CDR1 is PRHDT and CDR2 is FYEKMQ (reference sequence). CDR3 nucleotides: TGTGCCAGCACTCCTACAGCAAACAGGGCTAACAATGAGCAGTTCTTC. Residues: CASTPTANRANNEQFF.

The count of this clone is one. The chain combines TRBV27 with TRBJ2-3; 15 bases map to TRBD2. The junction had 7 bases not matched to a gene; V was cut back by 5 bases and J by 1 base. There are 18 residues in the CDR3. Germline CDR1 reads MNHEY; CDR2 reads SMNVEV (reference sequence). The CDR3 spells CASSRGLAGGPGTDTQYF. The CDR3 region has the DNA TGTGCCAGCAGTCGCGGACTAGCGGGAGGGCCGGGCACAGATACGCAGTATTTT.

V gene TRBV5-1 combines with J gene TRBJ2-7; 8 nucleotides line up with TRBD2. This CDR3 region has 14 residues. V lost 3 bases to trimming and J lost 3 bases; unmatched junction nucleotides: 5. Germline CDR1 and CDR2: SGHRS and YFSETQ. CDR3: CASSSGLAVYEQYF. The CDR3 nucleotides read TGCGCCAGCAGCTCAGGACTAGCTGTCTACGAGCAGTACTTC.

The V call is TRBV7-2, the J call TRBJ2-5; D ambiguous. The CDR3 loop spans 14 amino acids. The germline gives CDR1 SGHTA, CDR2 FQGNSA. V was trimmed by 2 bases and J by 3 bases, leaving 10 bases between them. The CDR3 sequence: CASSLRRGEETQYF. The CDR3 DNA reads TGTGCCAGCAGCTTACGGCGAGGAGAAGAGACCCAGTACTTC.

The chain recombines TRBV27 with TRBJ1-5; 8 bases line up with TRBD1. Germline CDR1 is MNHEY and CDR2 is SMNVEV (reference sequence). J lost 6 bases, V lost 10 bases, and 2 bases had no gene match. CDR3 length equals 11 residues. This chain's CDR3 is CAKQGVQPQHF. In nucleotides, the CDR3 is TGTGCCAAACAGGGGGTTCAGCCCCAGCATTTT.

The chain joins TRBV28 to TRBJ2-6; D is ambiguous. The CDR3 length is 17 residues. CDR1 and CDR2 (germline): MDHEN, SYDVKM. V lost 7 bases and J lost 0, with 16 bases in between. The CDR3 nucleotides read TGTGCCAGCACCTCGCCTGATAGAGGCTCTGGGGCCAACGTCCTGACTTTC. As protein: CASTSPDRGSGANVLTF. Full variable domain (outside the CDR3, taken from reference TRBV28 and TRBJ2-6): DVKVTQSSRYLVKRTGEKVFLECVQDMDHENMFWYRQDPGLGLRLIYFSYDVKMKEKGDIPEGYSVSREKKERFSLILESASTNQTSMYLCASTSPDRGSGANVLTFGAGSRLTVL.

This chain links TRBV27 with TRBJ1-4; possible D gene TRBD1, 5 bases. Per the germline V gene, CDR1 is MNHEY and CDR2 is SMNVEV (reference sequence). Trimming removed 6 bases at V and 1 base at J, with 18 bases between. This CDR3 is built from 17 residues. CDR3 sequence reads: CASSQKAAGLTNEKLFF. The CDR3 DNA sequence: TGTGCCAGCAGCCAGAAAGCCGCAGGGCTAACTAATGAAAAACTGTTTTTT.

V and J are TRBV5-1 and TRBJ1-6; D not certain. V was trimmed by 4 bases and J by 0 bases, leaving 11 bases between them. Germline CDR1 reads SGHRS; CDR2 reads YFSETQ. This CDR3 comprises 16 residues. This CDR3 reads CASSVRGSSYNSPLHF. The CDR3 bases are TGCGCCAGCAGCGTCCGCGGGAGCTCCTATAATTCACCCCTCCACTTT.

The rearrangement links TRBV29-1 to TRBJ1-3; no firm D call. Germline CDR1 SQVTM, CDR2 ANQGSEA. V lost 5 bases and J 3 bases, leaving 5 bases between the germline ends. This CDR3 has 11 amino acids. CDR3 sequence (DNA): TGCAGCGTTCCGATTGGAAACACCATATATTTT. It is translated as CSVPIGNTIYF. The whole variable domain, filled in from reference TRBV29-1 and TRBJ1-3, reads SAVISQKPSRDICQRGTSLTIQCQVDSQVTMMFWYRQQPGQSLTLIATANQGSEATYESGFVIDKFPISRPNLTFSTLTVSNMSPEDSSIYLCSVPIGNTIYFGEGSWLTVV.

The chain links TRBV18 to TRBJ1-4, with D tentatively TRBD1 (6 bases). V dropped 2 bases and J dropped 6 bases, with 13 bases sitting between them. The CDR3 runs 15 residues. The germline CDR1 and CDR2 sequences are KGHSH and LQKENI. CDR3 nucleotide sequence: TGTGCCAGCTCACCATCCGCGGGGGCGGATGAAAAACTGTTTTTT. It is translated as CASSPSAGADEKLFF.

The chain joins TRBV28 to TRBJ2-7; no reliable D call. V was cut by 2 bases and J by 9 bases, with 14 bases left in between. CDR1 is MDHEN and CDR2 is SYDVKM in the germline V gene. The CDR3 extends over 13 amino acids. CDR3 coding DNA: TGTGCCAGCAGTTTAAGACCGACCGGATGGCAGTACTTC. It yields the protein CASSLRPTGWQYF.

The V call is TRBV10-3, the J call TRBJ2-2; D is perhaps TRBD2 (6 bases). The V end was cut by 0 bases, the J end by 1 base, with 9 bases between. Germline V gene data show CDR1 as ENHRY and CDR2 as SYGVKD. The CDR3 sequence is 16 residues long. The CDR3, as DNA: TGTGCCATCAGTGAGTCTAGCGGAATGAACACCGGGGAGCTGTTTTTT. It yields the protein CAISESSGMNTGELFF.

V and J are TRBV7-9 and TRBJ1-1; D perhaps matches TRBD1 (5 bases). V lost 3 bases to trimming and J lost 1 base, with 12 bases between them. The germline V gene encodes CDR1 SEHNR and CDR2 FQNEAQ (reference sequence). The CDR3 is made up of 15 amino acids. The CDR3 is CASSLEGPQNTEAFF. DNA of the CDR3: TGTGCCAGCAGCTTGGAGGGACCGCAGAACACTGAAGCTTTCTTT.

V gene TRBV3-1 (or the pseudogene TRBV3-2) combines with J gene TRBJ2-1; D might be TRBD1 (5 bases). Trimming removed 1 base at V and 10 bases at J, with 8 bases between. CDR1 and CDR2 (germline): LGHDT, YNNKEL (reference sequence). This CDR3 has 12 residues. The CDR3: CASSQGRGEQFF. CDR3 DNA: TGTGCCAGCAGCCAAGGAAGGGGCGAGCAGTTCTTC.

This chain's CDR3 is CASSAKPQGGYGYTF. For the CDR3, the DNA is TGTGCCAGCAGCGCAAAGCCGCAGGGGGGATATGGCTACACCTTC. The chain links TRBV14 to TRBJ1-2, with 7 positions matching TRBD1. Unmatched junction bases numbered 11, after V lost 5 bases and J lost 5 bases. CDR3 size: 15 residues. Germline V gives CDR1 SGHDN, CDR2 FVKESK.

The chain has TRBV28 and TRBJ2-1; 14 bases align to TRBD2. Germline V lookup: CDR1 MDHEN, CDR2 SYDVKM. The length of the CDR3 is 17 residues. Germline trimming cut 4 bases from V and 2 bases from J; bases unmatched to any gene: 4. The CDR3 DNA reads as TGTGCCAGCAGTTCCCAGACTAGCGGGAGGGCCTACAATGAGCAGTTCTTC. Amino acids: CASSSQTSGRAYNEQFF. Looking up the rest from reference TRBV28 and TRBJ2-1 gives the full variable domain: DVKVTQSSRYLVKRTGEKVFLECVQDMDHENMFWYRQDPGLGLRLIYFSYDVKMKEKGDIPEGYSVSREKKERFSLILESASTNQTSMYLCASSSQTSGRAYNEQFFGPGTRLTVL.

V gene TRBV25-1 combines with J gene TRBJ1-1, with D unclear. The length of the CDR3 is 13 residues. Deletions cut 7 bases from V and 3 bases from J, with 12 bases between. The germline gives CDR1 MGHDK, CDR2 SYGVNS. In nucleotides, the CDR3 is TGTGCCAGCACGACGGCCTATTACACTGAAGCTTTCTTT. Its protein is CASTTAYYTEAFF. Drawing the rest from reference TRBV25-1 and TRBJ1-1, the complete variable domain is EADIYQTPRYLVIGTGKKITLECSQTMGHDKMYWYQQDPGMELHLIHYSYGVNSTEKGDLSSESTVSRIRTEHFPLTLESARPSHTSQYLCASTTAYYTEAFFGQGTRLTVV.

J is TRBJ2-3 and V is TRBV10-3; a possible D gene is TRBD2 (5 bases). Germline assignment: CDR1 ENHRY and CDR2 SYGVKD. V lost 9 bases and J lost 5, with 12 bases in between. The CDR3 extends over 12 amino acids. CDR3 amino acids: CAIGGGQDTQYF. The CDR3 DNA is TGTGCCATAGGAGGTGGCCAAGATACGCAGTATTTT.

The V gene is TRBV7-8, the J gene TRBJ1-6, with TRBD1 identical over 9 bases. V shed 5 bases, J shed 6 bases, and the junction held 17 bases outside the gene matches. There are 19 residues in the CDR3. Germline values: CDR1 SGHVS, CDR2 FQNEAQ. The DNA for the CDR3 is TGTGCCAGCAGCCAATCTCCCGGGACAGGGTCCCGATTTAATTCACCCCTCCACTTT. Translation: CASSQSPGTGSRFNSPLHF.

This chain joins TRBV12-3 or TRBV12-4 and TRBJ2-1, with TRBD1 matching over 7 bases. CDR3 size: 13 residues. V lost 4 bases, J lost 9 bases, and 6 bases stayed unmatched. The CDR3 loop is CASSSTGRVEQFF. For the CDR3, the DNA is TGTGCCAGCAGTTCGACAGGGCGGGTTGAGCAGTTCTTC.

This sequence joins TRBV9 and TRBJ2-1; possible D gene TRBD1, 6 bases. This CDR3 contains 16 residues. Trimming left V 1 base short and J 3 bases short, with 14 bases between. Germline CDR1 and CDR2: SGDLS and YYNGEE. CDR3 sequence: CASSVSKGEVYNEQFF. The CDR3 bases are TGTGCCAGCAGCGTATCTAAGGGGGAAGTCTACAATGAGCAGTTCTTC.

The chain couples TRBV5-8 to TRBJ1-1; tentatively, D is TRBD1 (5 bases). CDR3 length equals 12 residues. Trimming stripped 8 bases from V and 7 bases from J, with 15 bases between. From germline, CDR1 is SGHTS and CDR2 YDEGEE. The CDR3: CASSRVDNEAFF. CDR3 DNA: TGTGCCAGTAGCAGGGTAGATAATGAAGCTTTCTTT.

This clone was recorded only once. V gene TRBV5-1 combines with J gene TRBJ2-1; tentatively, D is TRBD2 (5 bases). Germline-derived CDR1 and CDR2 are SGHRS and YFSETQ. The V and J ends lost 4 bases and 9 bases respectively, with 11 bases between them. This CDR3 is built from 12 residues. CDR3 in amino acids: CASSQGLSEQFF. In DNA, the CDR3 is TGCGCCAGCAGCCAAGGACTGTCTGAGCAGTTCTTC.

The chain is built from TRBV28 and TRBJ1-5, with 7 nucleotides matching TRBD1. CDR1 is MDHEN, CDR2 SYDVKM, per germline. This CDR3 contains 17 residues. Trimming removed 3 bases from V and 5 bases from J; junction bases left unmatched: 13. The CDR3: CASSFSTGPLMHQPQHF. CDR3 coding DNA: TGTGCCAGCAGTTTTTCGACAGGGCCCTTAATGCATCAGCCCCAGCATTTT.

The chain recombines TRBV11-2 with TRBJ1-2, with D possibly matching TRBD1 (5 bases). The germline V gene has CDR1 SGHAT and CDR2 FQNNGV. V gave up 1 base and J gave up 4 bases, with 10 bases separating them. This CDR3 has 14 amino acids. The CDR3 nucleotides are TGTGCCAGCAGCTTAGGTTGGGGGAGCTATGGCTACACCTTC. Translating it yields CASSLGWGSYGYTF.

This clone was recorded only once. An end of the junction differs from the germline gene, which may be a read error. The chain carries TRBV30 and TRBJ1-1; a weak D match, TRBD1 (6 bases). Per germline, CDR1 GTSNPN and CDR2 SVGIG (reference sequence). The CDR3 has 11 amino acids. The CDR3 loop is CAWSATSGTRF. The CDR3 DNA reads as TGTGCCTGGAGTGCTACCTCCGGGACACGCTTT.